The 26 T cell receptor beta chains listed next were all sequenced from one sample in a study of CD8 T cells in ankylosing spondylitis. TCRdb redid the calling of the 5' RACE reads with MiXCR, one entry per CDR3 protein. Among approximately 25,000 distinct CDR3 sequences listed, 17% were seen once. The sample comprised blood. Source of these receptors: a male donor with ankylosing spondylitis or in good health (not recorded which).

This chain uses TRBV2 with TRBJ2-5, with TRBD2 identical over 13 bases. The CDR3 is 13 amino acids. V was pared by 7 bases and J by 5 bases, with 1 base of the junction left unmatched. The germline gives CDR1 SNHLY, CDR2 FYNNEI. The CDR3 DNA follows: TGTGCCAGCAAGACTAGCGGGGGGGAGACCCAGTACTTC. Translating gives CASKTSGGETQYF.

This clonotype was found many times. The chain carries TRBV20-1 and TRBJ2-5, with TRBD2 identical over 11 bases. The germline gives CDR1 DFQATT, CDR2 SNEGSKA (reference sequence). The J segment lost 2 bases and the V segment lost 3 bases, leaving 8 bases of the junction unmatched. The CDR3 is 16 residues long. CDR3 DNA sequence: TGCAGTGCTAGTGGGGCTAGCGGGGGGAATCAAGAGACCCAGTACTTC. As protein: CSASGASGGNQETQYF.

The genes are TRBV7-9 and TRBJ2-3; 13 nucleotides agree with TRBD2. Germline CDR1 reads SEHNR; CDR2 reads FQNEAQ (reference sequence). The ends lost 5 bases at V and 5 bases at J; junction bases unmatched: 10. The CDR3 runs 17 residues. The CDR3, as DNA: TGTGCCAGCAGCCCTGGGACTAGCGGGATGGCACGAGATACGCAGTATTTT. Its translation is CASSPGTSGMARDTQYF.

The table lists this clonotype with a few counts. This sequence joins TRBV6-2 or TRBV6-3 and TRBJ1-1, with TRBD1 matching 8 bases. Losses at the gene ends were 4 bases for V and 6 bases for J; bases not matched to a gene: 7. CDR3 length equals 14 residues. CDR1 and CDR2 from the germline V gene are MNHEY and SVGEGT. The CDR3 DNA is TGTGCCAGCAGTTGGGACAGGTCCGGGGCTGAAGCTTTCTTT. This codes for CASSWDRSGAEAFF.

In this sample, this clonotype turned up a few times. The V and J genes are TRBV5-5 and TRBJ1-4, with D hard to call. This CDR3 has 15 residues. V lost 4 bases to trimming and J lost 5 bases, with 15 bases between them. Per germline, CDR1 SGHKS and CDR2 YYEKEE (reference sequence). The CDR3 protein is CASSLYLEENEKLFF. The CDR3 DNA reads TGTGCCAGCAGCCTGTACTTGGAGGAGAATGAAAAACTGTTTTTT. Full variable domain (rest looked up from reference TRBV5-5 and TRBJ1-4): DAGVTQSPTHLIKTRGQQVTLRCSPISGHKSVSWYQQVLGQGPQFIFQYYEKEERGRGNFPDRFSARQFPNYSSELNVNALLLGDSALYLCASSLYLEENEKLFFGSGTQLSVL.

In its sample, this clonotype was seen many times. The chain couples TRBV6-5 to TRBJ2-7, with D perhaps being TRBD1 or TRBD2 (5 bases each). V was shortened by 6 bases and J by 0 bases, with 9 bases between the two germline ends. The CDR3 extends over 13 amino acids. Germline V CDR1 and CDR2: MNHEY, SVGAGI. The CDR3 DNA is TGTGCCAGCAGAATGGGGGACTCCTACGAGCAGTACTTC. It yields the protein CASRMGDSYEQYF.

This clonotype was picked up a small number of times. This chain links TRBV20-1 with TRBJ2-3; TRBD1 matches 9 bases. The CDR3 has 15 residues. CDR1 is DFQATT and CDR2 is SNEGSKA in the germline V gene (reference sequence). The ends lost 7 bases at V and 3 bases at J; junction bases unmatched: 11. The CDR3 coding sequence is TGCAGTGGCTACAATTCCGGACAGGGGACAGATACGCAGTATTTT. This translates into CSGYNSGQGTDTQYF.

This clonotype occurred many times. The V call is TRBV12-3 or TRBV12-4, the J call TRBJ1-4; possible D gene TRBD1, 5 bases. The CDR3 sequence is 13 residues long. V lost 5 bases and J lost 7, with 11 bases in between. CDR3 protein: CASSAGQGEKLFF. The CDR3 DNA follows: TGTGCCAGCAGTGCGGGGCAAGGTGAAAAACTGTTTTTT.

This clonotype showed up many times. CDR3 DNA: TGCAGCGTTGCCCTGGGGACGAATGAGCAGTTCTTC. It encodes CSVALGTNEQFF. This sequence joins TRBV29-1 and TRBJ2-1; TRBD1 or TRBD2 may be the D gene (5 bases each). Per the germline V gene, CDR1 is SQVTM and CDR2 is ANQGSEA. V lost 4 bases to trimming and J lost 7 bases, with 11 bases between them. There are 12 residues in the CDR3.

In its sample, this clonotype was seen many times. This chain links TRBV5-1 with TRBJ2-2; D is unresolved. Germline assignment: CDR1 SGHRS and CDR2 YFSETQ. The CDR3 runs to 12 residues. Trimming pared 4 bases from V and 3 bases from J, leaving 4 bases between. DNA of the CDR3: TGCGCCAGCAGCCGCGACACCGGGGAGCTGTTTTTT. Translating gives CASSRDTGELFF.

This clonotype has a handful of counts. The V gene is TRBV7-3, the J gene TRBJ1-5; TRBD1 matches 8 bases. There are 13 residues in the CDR3. Trimming cost V 2 bases and J 6 bases; bases outside gene matches: 0. Looked up from germline, CDR1 is SGHTA and CDR2 is FQGTGA. CDR3 DNA sequence: TGTGCCAGCAGCTTAGACAGGGGTCAGCCCCAGCATTTT. Translation: CASSLDRGQPQHF.

This chain links TRBV29-1 with TRBJ2-3; D ambiguous. With 2 bases removed from V and 6 bases from J, the gap between germline ends came to 15 bases. The CDR3 covers 14 residues. Per the germline V gene, CDR1 is SQVTM and CDR2 is ANQGSEA. The CDR3 sequence: CSVESRAGIDTQYF. CDR3 DNA sequence: TGCAGCGTTGAATCTCGCGCTGGTATTGATACGCAGTATTTT.

The gene calls are TRBV20-1 and TRBJ2-3, with TRBD2 identical over 9 bases. This CDR3 spans 17 amino acids. Germline assignment: CDR1 DFQATT and CDR2 SNEGSKA (reference sequence). V lost 3 bases, J lost 1 base, and 11 bases stayed unmatched. CDR3 coding DNA: TGCAGTGCTAGTACTGGCGGGGGGGGTATTGGCACAGATACGCAGTATTTT. Translating gives CSASTGGGGIGTDTQYF.

The DNA of the CDR3 is TGCAGTGCCCCAGGACAGGGCGGCTATGGCTACACCTTC. As protein: CSAPGQGGYGYTF. The gene calls are TRBV20-1 and TRBJ1-2, with 8 bases lining up with TRBD1. After removal of 6 bases from V and 4 bases from J, the junction contained 7 bases not matched to a gene. The CDR3 runs 13 residues. Germline values: CDR1 DFQATT, CDR2 SNEGSKA (reference sequence).

J is TRBJ2-7 and V is TRBV6-5; possible D gene TRBD1, 6 bases. V lost 6 bases, J lost 6 bases, and 12 bases lay in between. There are 12 residues in the CDR3. In germline, CDR1 is MNHEY, CDR2 SVGAGI. CDR3 region: CASRHREGEQYF. CDR3 nucleotide sequence: TGTGCCAGCAGACACAGGGAAGGCGAGCAGTACTTC.

The table lists this clonotype with a few counts. The chain is built from TRBV29-1 and TRBJ2-5; perhaps TRBD1 as D (6 bases). V dropped 4 bases and J dropped 2 bases, with 14 bases sitting between them. This CDR3 region has 14 residues. Germline V gene data show CDR1 as SQVTM and CDR2 as ANQGSEA. The CDR3 loop is CSVVPQGSQETQYF. CDR3 nucleotides: TGCAGCGTTGTACCACAGGGAAGTCAAGAGACCCAGTACTTC.

The chain joins TRBV12-3 or TRBV12-4 to TRBJ1-1; D remains ambiguous. This CDR3 has 14 amino acids. The V gene lost 3 bases and the J gene lost 4 bases, with 12 bases spanning the gap. The CDR3 DNA sequence: TGTGCCAGCAGTTTGAAGGGAAGTTCCACTGAAGCTTTCTTT. It specifies CASSLKGSSTEAFF.

This clonotype appeared a few times. The chain links TRBV2 to TRBJ2-7; either TRBD1 or TRBD2 may supply D (7 bases each). CDR1 SNHLY and CDR2 FYNNEI come from the germline V gene. The CDR3 runs to 20 residues. Trimming took off 6 bases at V and 3 bases at J, with 33 bases between the two ends. The CDR3 sequence is CASSFTREGQRLGSIYEQYF. CDR3 coding DNA: TGTGCCAGCAGCTTCACGAGGGAGGGACAGCGCCTCGGGTCAATCTACGAGCAGTACTTC. Variable domain in full (rest from reference TRBV2 and TRBJ2-7): EPEVTQTPSHQVTQMGQEVILRCVPISNHLYFYWYRQILGQKVEFLVSFYNNEISEKSEIFDDQFSVERPDGSNFTLKIRSTKLEDSAMYFCASSFTREGQRLGSIYEQYFGPGTRLTVT.

The chain uses TRBV7-9 and TRBJ2-1; D unresolved. The CDR3 extends over 12 amino acids. Germline V gives CDR1 SEHNR, CDR2 FQNEAQ (reference sequence). V was trimmed by 6 bases and J by 10 bases, leaving 13 bases between them. In nucleotides, the CDR3 is TGTGCCAGCAGTCCATTGGGTGGCGAGCAGTTCTTC. Its translation: CASSPLGGEQFF.

This clonotype was counted ten times or more. The chain uses TRBV4-3 and TRBJ2-7; the D gene is possibly TRBD2 (5 bases). V lost 0 bases, J lost 6 bases, and 18 bases lay in between. CDR3 length: 16 amino acids. CDR1 and CDR2 from the germline V gene are LGHNA and YSLEER. The CDR3 DNA is TGCGCCAGCAGCCAAGAGGGTCACGACATGGGGAGCGAGCAGTACTTC. Amino acid sequence: CASSQEGHDMGSEQYF.

The sample holds a few counts of this clonotype. The V call is TRBV6-2 or TRBV6-3, the J call TRBJ2-7; TRBD2 matches at 7 bases. Per germline, CDR1 MNHEY and CDR2 SVGEGT. The length of the CDR3 is 17 residues. Trimming took 6 bases from V and 0 from J; bases not matched to a gene: 14. The CDR3 is CASRRASSSGSSYEQYF. The CDR3 coding sequence is TGTGCCAGCAGAAGGGCGAGTTCTAGCGGTAGCTCCTACGAGCAGTACTTC.

This chain links TRBV4-3 with TRBJ2-2; a weak D match, TRBD1 (5 bases). Germline V gene data show CDR1 as LGHNA and CDR2 as YSLEER. This CDR3 spans 16 amino acids. The germline V and J ends were trimmed by 1 base and 1 base, with 10 bases remaining between them. CDR3 nucleotide sequence: TGCGCCAGCAGCCAAGTGGGGCTCCTGAACACCGGGGAGCTGTTTTTT. Its protein is CASSQVGLLNTGELFF.

This clonotype has at least ten counts. V gene TRBV7-9 combines with J gene TRBJ2-5; D not resolved. The CDR3 runs 13 residues. CDR1 is SEHNR and CDR2 is FQNEAQ in the germline V gene (reference sequence). The V gene lost 5 bases and the J gene lost 5 bases, with 12 bases spanning the gap. DNA of the CDR3: TGTGCCAGCAGCCCGCGGAACACCGAGACCCAGTACTTC. Protein sequence: CASSPRNTETQYF.

This clonotype occurred a few times. The chain is built from TRBV11-2 and TRBJ1-5; TRBD1 is a possible D gene (6 bases). The CDR3 extends over 13 amino acids. The V end was cut by 2 bases, the J end by 7 bases, with 9 bases between. The germline gives CDR1 SGHAT, CDR2 FQNNGV. DNA of the CDR3: TGTGCCAGCAGCTTAAACAGGGAACAGCCCCAGCATTTT. The encoded protein is CASSLNREQPQHF.

This clonotype was observed a handful of times. The rearrangement links TRBV5-6 to TRBJ2-1; D tentatively reads TRBD1 or TRBD2 (6 bases each). Per the germline V gene, CDR1 is SGHDT and CDR2 is YYEEEE. This CDR3 region has 16 residues. V lost 3 bases, J lost 4 bases, and 17 bases lay in between. CDR3 DNA sequence: TGTGCCAGCAGCTCGGGGGCAGGAGGAATGTACAATGAGCAGTTCTTC. It codes for CASSSGAGGMYNEQFF.

This clonotype is a singleton in its sample. The chain carries TRBV6-6 and TRBJ2-5; TRBD2 matches 7 bases. With 6 bases clipped from V and 7 bases from J, the junction kept 11 bases outside the gene matches. The CDR3 consists of 14 residues. Per the germline V gene, CDR1 is MNHNY and CDR2 is SVGAGI (reference sequence). The CDR3 protein is CASRGTSVSGTQYF. The DNA of the CDR3 is TGTGCCAGCAGAGGTACTAGCGTCTCCGGGACCCAGTACTTC.